This paragraph reports one T cell receptor (beta chain). The PCR used 60 Vbeta and 13 Jbeta primers. The data were produced by immunoSEQ multiplex PCR, yet TCRdb's version contains in-frame clones alone and is incomplete. The table shows some 190,000 clones, with approximately 80% occurring only once. The data stem from a study of cytomegalovirus exposure and HLA in healthy donors. V was shortened by 1 base and J by 2 bases, with 9 bases between the two germline ends. The CDR3 spans 13 residues. CDR1 is SQVTM, CDR2 ANQGSEA, per germline. This rearrangement joins TRBV29-1 to TRBJ2-7; D is possibly TRBD2 (5 bases). The sample comprised PBMCs. The receptor was derived from a boy aged 2 to 10 in good health and CMV-seronegative. The CDR3 loop is CSVEGGNTYEQYF. In nucleotides, the CDR3 is TGCAGCGTTGAAGGAGGGAATACCTACGAGCAGTACTTC.